The rows below give T cell receptor beta chains drawn from one sample of a study of shared clonotypes between healthy human individuals. The table came from immunoSEQ multiplex PCR; TCRdb's copy has only in-frame clones and leaves some out. This table has a few million clones, approximately 96% appearing once. The sample comprised naive CD4+ T cells sorted from blood. The source of these receptors is a young man in good health. Each CDR3 is given with its conserved first and last residue. The order of the fields is clone size, J gene, V gene, D gene, CDR3 DNA, CDR3 protein. D genes are given only for firm matches. A row's size may be missing; if present it is once, few, many or a size class.

.	TRBJ2-7	TRBV10-3	TRBD2	TGTGCCATCAGTTCGACTAGCGGGGCTTCCTACGAGCAGTACTTC	CAISSTSGASYEQYF
once	TRBJ2-3	TRBV10-2	TRBD1	TGCGCCAGCAGTGGATCGACAGGGCTATCCACAGATACGCAGTATTTT	CASSGSTGLSTDTQYF
.	TRBJ2-5	TRBV9	.	TGTGCCAGCAACGGACTGGGAGAGACCCAGTACTTC	CASNGLGETQYF
.	TRBJ2-7	TRBV30	.	TGTGCCTGGAGTAACAGCTACGAGCAGTACTTC	CAWSNSYEQYF
.	TRBJ2-1	TRBV5-1	.	TGCGCCAGCAGCCTGGCCGGGGCCACCTACAATGAGCAGTTCTTC	CASSLAGATYNEQFF
.	TRBJ2-5	TRBV7-2	.	TGTGCCAGCAGCCTAAACCCAGGCGGGCGCGGAAGAGAGACCCAGTACTTC	CASSLNPGGRGRETQYF
few	TRBJ2-7	TRBV29-1	.	TGCAGCGTTACGACGGCTGCCTGGGAGCAGTACTTC	CSVTTAAWEQYF
.	TRBJ1-3	TRBV6-5	.	TGTGCCAGCAGGAGAGAGGGAGAGAACACCATATATTTT	CASRREGENTIYF
.	TRBJ2-2	TRBV2	TRBD1	TGTGCCAGCAGTGGGACAGGGGGGACCGGGGAGCTGTTTTTT	CASSGTGGTGELFF
.	TRBJ2-3	TRBV11-3	.	TGTGCCAGCAGCTTAGCCCCTAGGGATACGCAGTATTTT	CASSLAPRDTQYF
.	TRBJ1-2	TRBV6-7	.	TGTGCCAGCAGTTACTCGGGAGTTGACAGAGAGAACTATGGCTACACCTTC	CASSYSGVDRENYGYTF
.	TRBJ1-2	TRBV5-1	.	TGCGCCAGCAGCTCGATACAGGAGGGGCTCGGTGGCTACACCTTC	CASSSIQEGLGGYTF
.	TRBJ2-7	TRBV5-1	.	TGCGCCAGCAGCTTGGCGGGGAAGAAGAGCTACGAGCAGTACTTC	CASSLAGKKSYEQYF
.	TRBJ1-1	TRBV10-2	TRBD1	TGCGCCAGCACCGGGGACAGTTATAACACTGAAGCTTTCTTT	CASTGDSYNTEAFF
.	TRBJ1-1	TRBV10-3	.	TGTGCCATCAGGGGGCGTCTGAACACTGAAGCTTTCTTT	CAIRGRLNTEAFF
.	TRBJ1-1	TRBV5-1	TRBD1	TGCGCCAGCAGCCCCCGGGACAGGGCCTTCGTTTCTGACACTGAAGCTTTCTTT	CASSPRDRAFVSDTEAFF
.	TRBJ2-7	TRBV2	.	TGTGCCAGCAGTGAAGGTCTTGGCAGCTTTTACGAGCAGTACTTC	CASSEGLGSFYEQYF
.	TRBJ2-5	TRBV5-1	.	TGCGCCAGCAGCTATGGACAGGGAGGGTGGGAGACCCAGTACTTC	CASSYGQGGWETQYF
.	TRBJ1-4	TRBV7-2	TRBD1	TGTGCCAGCAGCTCCAGGGGGGCATCGAAACTGTTTTTT	CASSSRGASKLFF
.	TRBJ2-5	TRBV5-1	.	TGCGCCAGCAGCTTGGTGGGCAGGGAGGTTTCGGGGACCCAGTACTTC	CASSLVGREVSGTQYF
.	TRBJ1-1	TRBV5-4	TRBD1	TGTGCCAGCAGCCGGGATAGGACCCAGGGGGCCGGGCGAGCTTTCTTT	CASSRDRTQGAGRAFF
few	TRBJ2-5	TRBV7-2	TRBD2	TGTGCCAGCAGCTTATTGCCTAGCGGGAGGTCGTCGGGGACCCAGTACTTC	CASSLLPSGRSSGTQYF
.	TRBJ2-1	TRBV27	TRBD1	TGTGCCAGCAACAGGGGAAGCTCCTACAATGAGCAGTTCTTC	CASNRGSSYNEQFF
.	TRBJ2-7	TRBV6-1	TRBD1	TGTGCCAGCAGGCGACCCGGACAGGGGGCGGGGGAGCAGTACTTC	CASRRPGQGAGEQYF
.	TRBJ2-2	TRBV4-2	TRBD2	TGTGCCAGCAGCCCGGGAGGGGATCGGGAGCTGTTTTTT	CASSPGGDRELFF
.	TRBJ2-3	TRBV10-3	.	TGTGCCACCTCTGGGAGTCTCCCAGATACGCAGTATTTT	CATSGSLPDTQYF
.	TRBJ2-1	TRBV2	TRBD2	TGTGCCAGCAGCTGGACTAGCGGGGGAAACAATGAGCAGTTCTTC	CASSWTSGGNNEQFF
.	TRBJ2-5	TRBV5-5	TRBD2	TGTGCCAGCAGCCAATCGGCGGGAGGGAGGCAAGAGACCCAGTACTTC	CASSQSAGGRQETQYF
.	TRBJ1-5	TRBV6-5	.	TGTGCCAGCAGTTACTCGAGTCTTTCCAATCAGCCCCAGCATTTT	CASSYSSLSNQPQHF
.	TRBJ2-1	TRBV2	TRBD2	TGTGCCAGCAGCCAGCGGGAGTCGGGTAGTAATGAGCAGTTCTTC	CASSQRESGSNEQFF
.	TRBJ2-2	TRBV10-1	.	TGCGCCAGCAGTGTCCCTATAACCGGGGAGCTGTTTTTT	CASSVPITGELFF
.	TRBJ2-7	TRBV5-4	TRBD2	TGTGCCAGCAGCTTACAGCGGGGGGCGGGAGGCCCCTACGAGCAGTACTTC	CASSLQRGAGGPYEQYF
once	TRBJ1-6	TRBV21-1	.	TGTGCCAGCAGCAAAGAGGAGGTCGGGACACAGGGGCTAGGGAATTCACCCCTCCACTTT	CASSKEEVGTQGLGNSPLHF
.	TRBJ1-5	TRBV5-4	TRBD1	TGTGCCAGCAGCGGGGACAGGGACCAGCCCCAGCATTTT	CASSGDRDQPQHF
.	TRBJ2-3	TRBV7-9	TRBD2	TGTGCCAGCAGCCCTTCCTTTCGACTAGCGGGGTATGCAGATACGCAGTATTTT	CASSPSFRLAGYADTQYF
.	TRBJ2-7	TRBV6-1	TRBD2	TGTGCCAGCAGTGGCGGGACTAGCGGAGACTACGAGCAGTACTTC	CASSGGTSGDYEQYF
.	TRBJ2-7	TRBV2	.	TGTGCCAGCAGTGAGACTTTGTTGTCCGAGCAGTACTTC	CASSETLLSEQYF
.	TRBJ1-2	TRBV5-1	TRBD1	TGCGCCAGCAGCACTCGGACAGGGTTGGCCAATGGCTACACCTTC	CASSTRTGLANGYTF
.	TRBJ1-3	TRBV9	TRBD1	TGTGCCAGCAGCAACCGACAGGGCCTGAACTCTGGAAACACCATATATTTT	CASSNRQGLNSGNTIYF
.	TRBJ2-5	TRBV19	TRBD2	TGTGCCAGTAGTCTAGCGGGGGGCGGGGAGACCCAGTACTTC	CASSLAGGGETQYF
.	TRBJ2-7	TRBV10-2	TRBD2	TGCGCCAGCAAGGAAAATCTAGCGGGAGTAAGCGAGCAGTACTTC	CASKENLAGVSEQYF
.	TRBJ1-1	TRBV6-1	TRBD1	TGTGCCAGCAATCCCTCCGGGACAGGGGTCACTGAAGCTTTCTTT	CASNPSGTGVTEAFF
.	TRBJ2-7	TRBV5-8	TRBD1	TGTGCCAGCAGTTGGGACAGGGGCTACGAGCAGTACTTC	CASSWDRGYEQYF
.	TRBJ2-7	TRBV6-1	.	TGTGCCAGCAGGGGTGGTACAGGGTACTACGAGCAGTACTTC	CASRGGTGYYEQYF
.	TRBJ1-2	TRBV28	.	TGTGCCAGCAGTTTGACGACACCACCCAACTATGGCTACACCTTC	CASSLTTPPNYGYTF
.	TRBJ2-7	TRBV7-9	TRBD2	TGTGCCAGCAGCGCGGGGACGGGAGGCTACGAGCAGTACTTC	CASSAGTGGYEQYF
.	TRBJ2-7	TRBV18	TRBD1	TGTGCCAGCTCACCCTCACCTTTAGGGACAGACTCCTACGAGCAGTACTTC	CASSPSPLGTDSYEQYF
few	TRBJ1-6	TRBV27	.	TGTGCCAGCAGTTTAGGACGGCAGAATTCACCCCTCCACTTT	CASSLGRQNSPLHF
.	TRBJ1-5	TRBV18	.	TGTGCCAGCTCACTGGGGCGCGATCAGCCCCAGCATTTT	CASSLGRDQPQHF
.	TRBJ1-1	TRBV27	TRBD1	TGTGCCAGCAGTTTACGAGGGGGCAAGAACACTGAAGCTTTCTTT	CASSLRGGKNTEAFF
once	TRBJ1-1	TRBV7-9	.	TGTGCCAGCAGACGTACAGGTGACTTGAACACTGAAGCTTTCTTT	CASRRTGDLNTEAFF
.	TRBJ2-2	TRBV30	TRBD1	TGTGCCTGGAGGGGACAGGGCACCGGGGAGCTGTTTTTT	CAWRGQGTGELFF
.	TRBJ1-6	TRBV9	.	TGTGCCAGCAGCGCGCGGACAGACTATAATTCACCCCTCCACTTT	CASSARTDYNSPLHF
.	TRBJ1-1	TRBV4-2	.	TGTGCCAGCAGTTCGATGGGGGTCGGGAACACTGAAGCTTTCTTT	CASSSMGVGNTEAFF
.	TRBJ1-5	TRBV28	.	TGTGCCAGCAGCTTCCCAGGGAGCAATCAGCCCCAGCATTTT	CASSFPGSNQPQHF
once	TRBJ1-1	TRBV10-3	.	TGTGCCATCAGTGATACAGCGAACACTGAAGCTTTCTTT	CAISDTANTEAFF
.	TRBJ2-2	TRBV5-1	TRBD2	TGCGCCAGCAGCTGGGGACTAGCGGCGAACACCGGGGAGCTGTTTTTT	CASSWGLAANTGELFF
few	TRBJ1-2	TRBV25-1	.	TGTGCCAGCACTGCACAGGGAATCGACCATGGCTACACCTTC	CASTAQGIDHGYTF
.	TRBJ2-3	TRBV21-1	.	TGTGCCAGCAGCAAATCCCTCCGCGCGGCAAGCACAGATACGCAGTATTTT	CASSKSLRAASTDTQYF
.	TRBJ1-1	TRBV28	.	TGTGCCAGCAGTTTATTGGGTGGGGCAGGGGAGAACACTGAAGCTTTCTTT	CASSLLGGAGENTEAFF